This TCR beta chain was recorded in a study of shared clonotypes between healthy human individuals. Study-wide results and limits: Generally, estimated richness proved larger in naive subsets than it did in memory subsets.

Data came from immunoSEQ multiplex PCR; TCRdb stores just in-frame clones and leaves some out. Of 950,000 to 1,100,000 clones in the sample, about 80% were seen once. CDR3 length equals 15 residues. Germline V gene lookup returns CDR1 MNHEY and CDR2 SVGAGI. V dropped 0 bases and J dropped 9; count of bases not matched to a gene: 6. In regard to this clone: Its cognate antigen is unknown.

The receptor was derived from a man aged 18 to 30 in good health. The chain links TRBV6-5 to TRBJ2-1, with 9 positions matching TRBD2. Material: memory CD4+ T cells sorted from blood. Subset indicated: CD45RA-negative fraction. The CDR3 DNA reads as TGTGCCAGCAGTTACTCTAGCGGGAGAGGGGGTGAGCAGTTCTTC. Translation gives CASSYSSGRGGEQFF.